This TCR beta chain was identified during a study of control samples from healthy donors and cancer patients. Per germline, CDR1 SGHTA and CDR2 FQGNSA. The germline V and J ends were trimmed by 5 bases and 4 bases, with 14 bases remaining between them. The CDR3 runs to 14 residues. Only in-frame clones appear in the TCRdb table, and some are missing; sequencing was by immunoSEQ multiplex PCR. The table has over 110,000 clones, about 88% seen once. This TCR derives from a woman aged 30 to 39 in good health. The chain is built from TRBV7-2 and TRBJ1-2; D gene unclear. The sequencing sample was made of blood. The CDR3 loop is CASSQVLVSYGYTF. The CDR3 DNA reads TGTGCCAGCAGCCAGGTGCTGGTATCCTATGGCTACACCTTC.